The 22 T cell receptor beta chains given below trace back to one sample, sequenced in a study of memory CD4+ T cells and cytomegalovirus serostatus. The sort gate was single viable CD3+CD4+CD8-CD45RO+ cells for memory CD4+ T cells. Clones were sequenced by immunoSEQ multiplex PCR, and TCRdb holds only the in-frame ones, with some missing. The data hold roughly 60,000 clones, with around 77% observed a single time. The sample comprised memory CD4+ T cells from blood. These TCRs come from an adult in good health and CMV-seronegative.

This chain uses TRBV5-1 with TRBJ1-2; D uncertain. Deletions cut 4 bases from V and 4 bases from J, with 8 bases between. The germline gives CDR1 SGHRS, CDR2 YFSETQ. The CDR3 is 12 residues long. CDR3 residues: CASSEGVYGYTF. The CDR3 DNA is TGCGCCAGCAGCGAGGGAGTCTATGGCTACACCTTC.

V gene TRBV2 combines with J gene TRBJ1-4, with D hard to call. The V gene's germline CDR1 is SNHLY and CDR2 FYNNEI. The CDR3 spans 13 residues. The ends were cut back, 7 bases at V and 7 bases at J, with 13 bases in the middle. This CDR3 reads CASMGQSGEKLFF. The DNA of the CDR3 is TGTGCCAGCATGGGCCAGAGTGGTGAAAAACTGTTTTTT.

In its sample, this clone was seen a few times. The rearrangement joins TRBV29-1 to TRBJ2-7; D ambiguous. Trimming removed 2 bases from V and 1 base from J, with 6 bases in between. The germline gives CDR1 SQVTM, CDR2 ANQGSEA. The CDR3 consists of 12 residues. The CDR3 nucleotides are TGCAGCGTTGAAACTCCTTCCTACGAGCAGTACTTC. Its translation is CSVETPSYEQYF.

The chain carries TRBV10-2 and TRBJ2-3; 9 nucleotides agree with TRBD2. The CDR3 contains 17 residues. The J segment lost 1 base and the V segment lost 6 bases, leaving 11 bases of the junction unmatched. CDR1 is WSHSY, CDR2 SAAADI, per germline. The CDR3 region is CASRGSGSVLGTDTQYF. The CDR3 region has the DNA TGCGCCAGCAGGGGTAGCGGGAGTGTCTTGGGCACAGATACGCAGTATTTT.

V and J are TRBV7-2 and TRBJ1-5; D gene uncertain. Trimming removed 5 bases from V and 0 bases from J, with 8 bases in between. CDR1 and CDR2 (germline): SGHTA, FQGNSA. This CDR3 spans 14 amino acids. This chain's CDR3 is CASSVSDSNQPQHF. CDR3 nucleotides: TGTGCCAGCAGCGTTTCGGATAGCAATCAGCCCCAGCATTTT.

This clone is termed medium-sized. The V gene is TRBV2, the J gene TRBJ1-2, with 10 bases that match TRBD1. CDR3 size: 14 residues. The germline V gene has CDR1 SNHLY and CDR2 FYNNEI. V lost 1 base and J lost 4; bases outside the gene matches: 0. The CDR3 bases are TGTGCCAGCAGTGAAGGGACAGGGGGCTATGGCTACACCTTC. This translates into CASSEGTGGYGYTF.

The rearrangement joins TRBV5-1 to TRBJ1-2; no definite D call. This CDR3 region has 15 residues. Per germline, CDR1 SGHRS and CDR2 YFSETQ. Trimming cost V 0 bases and J 2 bases, with 11 bases left between them. Here the CDR3 DNA reads TGCGCCAGCAGCTTGGAGGGCGCCGTGAACTATGGCTACACCTTC. As protein: CASSLEGAVNYGYTF.

J is TRBJ2-7 and V is TRBV14; D is possibly TRBD1 or TRBD2 (5 bases each). Germline-derived CDR1 and CDR2 are SGHDN and FVKESK. The CDR3 is made up of 14 amino acids. The V gene lost 1 base and the J gene lost 4 bases, with 11 bases spanning the gap. The CDR3 nucleotides are TGTGCCAGCAGCCAAGGACAGCCGGGGTACGAGCAGTACTTC. This gives the protein CASSQGQPGYEQYF.

In this sample, this clone turned up once. The rearrangement links TRBV28 to TRBJ1-2; the D gene is possibly TRBD1 (5 bases). The V gene's germline CDR1 is MDHEN and CDR2 SYDVKM. The CDR3 is made up of 16 amino acids. V lost 6 bases to trimming and J lost 0 bases, with 17 bases between them. CDR3 in DNA: TGTGCCAGCAGAGAGCCAGGGTCGAATACTAACTATGGCTACACCTTC. Translated, it gives CASREPGSNTNYGYTF.

This rearrangement joins TRBV7-9 to TRBJ2-5, with D possibly called TRBD1 or TRBD2 (5 bases each). The CDR3 runs 14 residues. V was trimmed by 8 bases and J by 1 base, leaving 14 bases between them. The germline CDR1 and CDR2 sequences are SEHNR and FQNEAQ (reference sequence). CDR3 nucleotides: TGTGCCAGCGGGAAGGCCGGGGCCCAAGAGACCCAGTACTTC. Translating it yields CASGKAGAQETQYF.

The chain has TRBV5-1 and TRBJ2-3; TRBD2 aligns across 9 bases. Germline V gene lookup returns CDR1 SGHRS and CDR2 YFSETQ. V shed 0 bases and J 2 bases; nucleotides not matched to a gene: 4. This CDR3 is 16 amino acids long. The CDR3 sequence is CASSLGAGGPTDTQYF. The CDR3 bases are TGCGCCAGCAGCTTGGGGGCGGGAGGGCCCACAGATACGCAGTATTTT.

J is TRBJ1-2 and V is TRBV27; D remains ambiguous. This CDR3 region has 17 residues. V lost 5 bases to trimming and J lost 0 bases, with 19 bases between them. The germline CDR1 and CDR2 sequences are MNHEY and SMNVEV (reference sequence). As DNA, the CDR3 is TGTGCCAGCAGTAGTGGCGGTGAGGGAGTTCCTAACTATGGCTACACCTTC. Translating it yields CASSSGGEGVPNYGYTF.

This chain joins TRBV18 and TRBJ1-4; D is undetermined. Germline loops: CDR1 KGHSH, CDR2 LQKENI. The V end lost 3 bases, the J end lost 0 bases, and 8 bases lay between the germline ends. CDR3 size: 15 residues. The CDR3: CASSPGSATNEKLFF. The CDR3 nucleotides read TGTGCCAGCTCACCGGGGTCGGCAACTAATGAAAAACTGTTTTTT. The complete variable domain, with remaining parts taken from reference TRBV18 and TRBJ1-4, reads NAGVMQNPRHLVRRRGQEARLRCSPMKGHSHVYWYRQLPEEGLKFMVYLQKENIIDESGMPKERFSAEFPKEGPSILRIQQVVRGDSAAYFCASSPGSATNEKLFFGSGTQLSVL.

This clone was picked up one time. This rearrangement joins TRBV6-1 to TRBJ2-5; D is ambiguous. The CDR3 is 14 amino acids. V was trimmed by 1 base and J by 7 bases, leaving 13 bases between them. Per the germline V gene, CDR1 is MNHNS and CDR2 is SASEGT. The CDR3 loop reads CASSEGGTKRTQYF. CDR3 in DNA: TGTGCCAGCAGTGAAGGCGGTACCAAGAGGACCCAGTACTTC.

The chain joins TRBV5-6 to TRBJ2-7; no clear D gene. The germline V and J ends were trimmed by 2 bases and 4 bases, with 10 bases remaining between them. CDR1 and CDR2 (germline): SGHDT, YYEEEE. The length of the CDR3 is 13 residues. CDR3 amino acids: CASSFGTSYEQYF. CDR3 nucleotides: TGTGCCAGCAGCTTTGGCACTTCATACGAGCAGTACTTC.

The CDR3, as DNA: TGTGCCAGCAGCTTAGTGAGCGACACCATATATTTT. Its protein product is CASSLVSDTIYF. This chain links TRBV7-8 with TRBJ1-3; no firm D call. Germline V gene lookup returns CDR1 SGHVS and CDR2 FQNEAQ. The V and J ends lost 1 base and 8 bases respectively, with 6 bases between them. The CDR3 totals 12 residues.

V gene TRBV2 combines with J gene TRBJ2-2; D is unresolved. CDR3 length: 14 amino acids. The ends were cut back, 9 bases at V and 4 bases at J, with 15 bases in the middle. Germline V lookup: CDR1 SNHLY, CDR2 FYNNEI. CDR3: CASDLRAGTGELFF. CDR3 DNA: TGTGCCAGTGATTTAAGGGCAGGCACCGGGGAGCTGTTTTTT.

V is TRBV4-1 and J is TRBJ2-5, with D perhaps TRBD1 or TRBD2 (6 bases each). The V gene's germline CDR1 is MGHRA and CDR2 YSYEKL. CDR3 size: 15 residues. V shed 6 bases and J shed 5 bases, with 19 bases lying between them. CDR3 amino acids: CASSPSSLGGETQYF. The CDR3 region has the DNA TGCGCCAGCAGTCCAAGTTCCCTAGGGGGGGAGACCCAGTACTTC.

The chain uses TRBV19 and TRBJ1-1; D is unresolved. The V end was cut by 6 bases, the J end by 7 bases, with 12 bases between. This CDR3 has 12 amino acids. Germline CDR1 is LNHDA and CDR2 is SQIVND (reference sequence). The CDR3 bases are TGTGCCAGTAGCCAGAGGGCCCTTGAAGCTTTCTTT. It translates to CASSQRALEAFF.

V is TRBV11-2 and J is TRBJ1-2, with D perhaps matching TRBD1 (5 bases). CDR1 and CDR2 (germline): SGHAT, FQNNGV. The CDR3 contains 14 residues. Trimming stripped 8 bases from V and 7 bases from J, with 20 bases between. The chain's CDR3 is CASGRVQGGRGYTF. In DNA form, the CDR3 reads TGTGCCAGCGGCAGGGTGCAGGGAGGTCGTGGCTACACCTTC.

The rearrangement uses TRBV5-1 and TRBJ1-1; tentative D call: TRBD1 (5 bases). The ends were cut back, 4 bases at V and 5 bases at J, with 12 bases in the middle. CDR3 size: 13 residues. Germline V gene lookup returns CDR1 SGHRS and CDR2 YFSETQ. The CDR3 loop is CASSDSSGTEAFF. In DNA form, the CDR3 reads TGCGCCAGCAGCGACAGTTCAGGGACTGAAGCTTTCTTT. Full variable domain (rest looked up from reference TRBV5-1 and TRBJ1-1): KAGVTQTPRYLIKTRGQQVTLSCSPISGHRSVSWYQQTPGQGLQFLFEYFSETQRNKGNFPGRFSGRQFSNSRSEMNVSTLELGDSALYLCASSDSSGTEAFFGQGTRLTVV.

The table lists this clone with a few counts. This chain links TRBV10-3 with TRBJ1-1, with 10 bases aligning to TRBD1. The CDR3 runs to 15 residues. Per the germline V gene, CDR1 is ENHRY and CDR2 is SYGVKD. The trim removed 8 bases at V and 4 bases at J, leaving 10 bases unmatched. CDR3 sequence reads: CAIGPRDRGGTEAFF. The CDR3 DNA is TGTGCCATCGGTCCGAGGGACAGGGGAGGCACTGAAGCTTTCTTT.